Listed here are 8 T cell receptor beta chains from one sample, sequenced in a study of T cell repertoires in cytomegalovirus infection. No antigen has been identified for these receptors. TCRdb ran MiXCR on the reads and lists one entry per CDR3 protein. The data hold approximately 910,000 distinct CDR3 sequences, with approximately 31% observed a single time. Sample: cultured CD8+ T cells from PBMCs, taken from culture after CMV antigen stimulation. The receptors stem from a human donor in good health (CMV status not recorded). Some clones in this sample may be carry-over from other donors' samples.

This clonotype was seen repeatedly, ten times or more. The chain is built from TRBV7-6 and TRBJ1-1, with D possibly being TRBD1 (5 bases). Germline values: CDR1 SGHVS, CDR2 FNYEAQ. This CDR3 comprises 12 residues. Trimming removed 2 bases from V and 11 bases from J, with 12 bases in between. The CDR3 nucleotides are TGTGCCAGCAGCTTAAAGGGGCGGGAGGCTTTCTTT. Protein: CASSLKGREAFF.

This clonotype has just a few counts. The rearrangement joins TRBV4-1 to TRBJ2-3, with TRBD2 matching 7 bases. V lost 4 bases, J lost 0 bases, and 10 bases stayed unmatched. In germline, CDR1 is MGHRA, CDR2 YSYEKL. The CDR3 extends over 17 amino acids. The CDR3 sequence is CASSRYMERGSTDTQYF. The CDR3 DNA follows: TGCGCCAGCAGCCGATACATGGAGCGGGGAAGCACAGATACGCAGTATTTT.

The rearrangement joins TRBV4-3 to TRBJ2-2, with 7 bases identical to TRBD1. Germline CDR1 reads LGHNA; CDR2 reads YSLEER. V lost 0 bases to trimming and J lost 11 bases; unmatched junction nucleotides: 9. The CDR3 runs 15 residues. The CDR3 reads CASSQETGRVGELFF. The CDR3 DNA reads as TGCGCCAGCAGCCAAGAGACAGGGCGGGTCGGAGAGCTGTTTTTT.

The CDR3 region is CASNPTASTGELFF. CDR3 nucleotides: TGTGCCAGCAACCCGACGGCAAGCACCGGGGAGCTGTTTTTT. The rearrangement links TRBV12-3 or TRBV12-4 to TRBJ2-2, with no clear D. Trimming stripped 7 bases from V and 4 bases from J, with 13 bases between. The CDR3 totals 14 residues.

The CDR3 sequence: CASSSDKTWGNEQFF. CDR3 DNA: TGTGCCAGCAGCTCAGACAAGACGTGGGGCAATGAGCAGTTCTTC. V and J are TRBV7-9 and TRBJ2-1; D gene unclear. Germline values: CDR1 SEHNR, CDR2 FQNEAQ (reference sequence). Trimming left V 4 bases short and J 6 bases short, with 16 bases between. CDR3 length equals 15 residues.

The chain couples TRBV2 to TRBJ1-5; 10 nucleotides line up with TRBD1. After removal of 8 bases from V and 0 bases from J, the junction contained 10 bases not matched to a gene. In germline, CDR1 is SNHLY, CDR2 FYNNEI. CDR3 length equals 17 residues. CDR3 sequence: CASSGTGEGNSNQPQHF. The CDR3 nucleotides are TGTGCCAGCTCCGGGACAGGGGAAGGGAATAGCAATCAGCCCCAGCATTTT.

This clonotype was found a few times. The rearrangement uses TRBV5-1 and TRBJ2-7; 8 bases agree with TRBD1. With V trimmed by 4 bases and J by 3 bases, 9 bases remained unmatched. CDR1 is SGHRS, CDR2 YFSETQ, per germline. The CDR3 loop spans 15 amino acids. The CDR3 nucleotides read TGCGCCAGCAGCGTTGGACAGGGCCTACACTACGAGCAGTACGTC. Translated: CASSVGQGLHYEQYV.

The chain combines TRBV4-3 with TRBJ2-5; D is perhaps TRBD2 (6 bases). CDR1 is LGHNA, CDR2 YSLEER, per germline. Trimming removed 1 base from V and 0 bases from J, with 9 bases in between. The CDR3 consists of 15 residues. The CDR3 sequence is CASSQARTNQETQYF. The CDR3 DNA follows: TGCGCCAGCAGCCAAGCCCGGACTAACCAAGAGACCCAGTACTTC.